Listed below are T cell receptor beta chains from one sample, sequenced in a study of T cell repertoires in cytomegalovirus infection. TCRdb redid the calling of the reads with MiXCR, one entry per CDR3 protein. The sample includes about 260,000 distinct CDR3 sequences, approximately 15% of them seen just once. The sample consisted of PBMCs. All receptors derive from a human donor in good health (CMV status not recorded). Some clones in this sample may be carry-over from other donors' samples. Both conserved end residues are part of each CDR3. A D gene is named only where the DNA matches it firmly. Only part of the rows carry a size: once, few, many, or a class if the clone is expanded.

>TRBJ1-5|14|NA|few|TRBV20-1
CSARVSGLGEPQHF
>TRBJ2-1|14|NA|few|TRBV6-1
CARGGGDNLDEQFF
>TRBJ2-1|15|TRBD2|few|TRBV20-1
CSARAQLAAYNEQFF
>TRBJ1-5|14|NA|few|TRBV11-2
CASSLGSESQPQHF
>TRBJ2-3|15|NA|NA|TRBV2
CATFRADSSTDTQYF
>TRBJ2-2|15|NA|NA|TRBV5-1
CASSGGVANTGELFF
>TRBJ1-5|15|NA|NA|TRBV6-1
CASSETGGSNQPQHF
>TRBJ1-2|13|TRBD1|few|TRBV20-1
CSATDRGNYGYTF
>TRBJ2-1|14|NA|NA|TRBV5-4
CASSLGQGTNEQFF
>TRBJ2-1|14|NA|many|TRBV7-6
CASSQPTRIDEQFF
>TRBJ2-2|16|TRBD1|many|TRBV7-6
CASSSRQGGVAGELFF
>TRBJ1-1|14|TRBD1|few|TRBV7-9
CASSFDRANTEAFF
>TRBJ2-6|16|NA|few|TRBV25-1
CASSESELSGANVLTF
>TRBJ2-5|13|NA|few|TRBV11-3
CASSFTNEETQYF